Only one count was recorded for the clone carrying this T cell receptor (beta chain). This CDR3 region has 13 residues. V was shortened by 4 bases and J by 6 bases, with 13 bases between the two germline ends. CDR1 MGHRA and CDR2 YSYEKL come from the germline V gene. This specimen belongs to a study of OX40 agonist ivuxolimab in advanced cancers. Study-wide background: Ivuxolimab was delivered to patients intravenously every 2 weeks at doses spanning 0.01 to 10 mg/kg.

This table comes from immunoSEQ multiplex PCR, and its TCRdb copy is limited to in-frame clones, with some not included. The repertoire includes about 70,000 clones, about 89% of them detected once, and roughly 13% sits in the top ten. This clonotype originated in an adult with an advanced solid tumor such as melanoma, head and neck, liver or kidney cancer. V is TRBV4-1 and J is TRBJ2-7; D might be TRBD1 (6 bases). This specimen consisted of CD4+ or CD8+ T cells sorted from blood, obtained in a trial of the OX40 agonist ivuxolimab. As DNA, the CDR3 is TGCGCCAGCAGCCCAGTACAGGGTAGCGAGCAGTACTTC. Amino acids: CASSPVQGSEQYF.